A selection of T cell receptor beta chains follows, all from one sample in a study of T-cell reconstitution after alpha-beta-depleted transplantation in children. TCRdb reprocessed the PCR reads via MiXCR and lists one record per CDR3 protein. The profile shows 250,000 to 350,000 distinct CDR3 sequences, approximately 9.8% of them singletons. Material: PBMCs from the stem cell graft donor, obtained from the stem cell graft. These receptors all come from a human donor who donated a stem cell graft to a child with SCID. CDR3s include the opening cysteine and the closing phenylalanine or tryptophan. D genes are given only for firm matches. Part of the rows lack a size; the others show once, few, many or a class for expanded clones.

cdr3_nt	cdr3_aa	v_call	j_call	d_call	clone_size
TGTGCCAGCAGTTTATCTGCTATGAACACTGAAGCTTTCTTT	CASSLSAMNTEAFF	TRBV12-3/TRBV12-4	TRBJ1-1	-	many
TGTGCCAGCAGTGGAACCCCGGGACAGGGAGCTTACGAGCAGTACTTC	CASSGTPGQGAYEQYF	TRBV27	TRBJ2-7	TRBD1	-
TGCGCCAGCAGCTTACAGGGGGCCAGCACTGAAGCTTTCTTT	CASSLQGASTEAFF	TRBV5-1	TRBJ1-1	TRBD1	-
TGTGCCAGCAGTTTTCGGCAAGTGAACACTGAAGCTTTCTTT	CASSFRQVNTEAFF	TRBV12-3/TRBV12-4	TRBJ1-1	-	-
TGCGCCAGCAGCCACCTGGACGGCGTTAATGAAAAACTGTTTTTT	CASSHLDGVNEKLFF	TRBV4-1	TRBJ1-4	-	-
TGTGCCAGCAGCTTAGCTTCCCCGGGACAGAAGTACCAAGAGACCCAGTACTTC	CASSLASPGQKYQETQYF	TRBV11-1	TRBJ2-5	TRBD1	few
TGTGCCATCAGTGGCTGGGACGCCGTTATTGGAAACACCATATATTTT	CAISGWDAVIGNTIYF	TRBV10-3	TRBJ1-3	-	-
TGTGCCAGCAGCTTAAGGTCGACTTCCTTGGGGGAGCAGTTCTTC	CASSLRSTSLGEQFF	TRBV7-2	TRBJ2-1	-	few
TGCAGTGCTAGAGATCGGCGGGGGGGCCTTAGCAATACGCAGTATTTT	CSARDRRGGLSNTQYF	TRBV20-1	TRBJ2-3	TRBD2	-
TGCGCCAGCAGCTTGGCGGTAGGAAACTCTGGAAACACCATATATTTT	CASSLAVGNSGNTIYF	TRBV5-1	TRBJ1-3	-	many
TGTGCCAGCAGCGGGACACAGGGATCCCCTGAAGCTTTCTTT	CASSGTQGSPEAFF	TRBV13	TRBJ1-1	-	-
TGCGCCAGCAGCTTTGGGACAGGGGAAGTCGACGAGCAGTACTTC	CASSFGTGEVDEQYF	TRBV5-1	TRBJ2-7	TRBD1	-
TGTGCCGTACCGGGACAGCTTCAAGAGACCCAGTACTTC	CAVPGQLQETQYF	TRBV11-2	TRBJ2-5	TRBD1	few
TGTCCCTGTGGAGGAGCTAGTCGAGAGACCCAGTACTTC	CPCGGASRETQYF	TRBV5-5	TRBJ2-5	-	-
TGCAGCGTTGAAGCAGCCCAAGAGACCCAGTACTTC	CSVEAAQETQYF	TRBV29-1	TRBJ2-5	-	-
TGTGCCAGCAGCTTCCCCTCGACAGTGAACACCGGGGAGCTGTTTTTT	CASSFPSTVNTGELFF	TRBV12-3/TRBV12-4	TRBJ2-2	-	few
TGTGCCATCTCCGCCTCGCGAGACAGGGATGAAAAACTGTTTTTT	CAISASRDRDEKLFF	TRBV10-3	TRBJ1-4	TRBD1	few
TGTGCCAGCAGTTTAGGGACAGGGCGCAATCAGCCCCAGCATTTT	CASSLGTGRNQPQHF	TRBV27	TRBJ1-5	TRBD1	-